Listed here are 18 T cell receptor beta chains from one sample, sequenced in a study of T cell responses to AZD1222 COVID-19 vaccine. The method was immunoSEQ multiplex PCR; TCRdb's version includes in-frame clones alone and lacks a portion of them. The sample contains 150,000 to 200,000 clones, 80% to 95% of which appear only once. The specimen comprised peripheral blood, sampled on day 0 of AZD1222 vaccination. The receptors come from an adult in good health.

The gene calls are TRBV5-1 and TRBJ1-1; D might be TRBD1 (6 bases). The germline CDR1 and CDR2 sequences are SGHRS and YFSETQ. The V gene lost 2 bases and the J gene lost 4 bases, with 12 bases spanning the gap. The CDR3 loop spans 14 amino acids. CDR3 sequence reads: CASSLSSGATEAFF. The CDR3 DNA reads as TGCGCCAGCAGCTTATCATCGGGGGCCACTGAAGCTTTCTTT.

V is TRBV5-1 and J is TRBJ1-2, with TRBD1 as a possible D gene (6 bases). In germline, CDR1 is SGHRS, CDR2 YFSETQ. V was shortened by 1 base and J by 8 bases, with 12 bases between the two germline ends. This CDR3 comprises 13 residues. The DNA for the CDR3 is TGCGCCAGCAGCTTGACATCAGGGGTGGGCTACACCTTC. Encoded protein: CASSLTSGVGYTF.

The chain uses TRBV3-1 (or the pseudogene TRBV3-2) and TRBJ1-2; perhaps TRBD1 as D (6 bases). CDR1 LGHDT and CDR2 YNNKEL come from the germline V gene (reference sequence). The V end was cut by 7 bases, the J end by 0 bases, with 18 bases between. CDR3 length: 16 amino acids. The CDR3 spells CASNRGGDYPNYGYTF. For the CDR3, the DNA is TGTGCCAGCAACCGAGGGGGGGACTACCCTAACTATGGCTACACCTTC.

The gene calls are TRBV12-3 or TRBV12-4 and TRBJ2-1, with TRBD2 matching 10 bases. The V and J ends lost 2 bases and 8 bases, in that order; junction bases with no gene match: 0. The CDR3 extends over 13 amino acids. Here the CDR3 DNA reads TGTGCCAGCAGTTTACTAGCGGGAGATGAGCAGTTCTTC. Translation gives CASSLLAGDEQFF.

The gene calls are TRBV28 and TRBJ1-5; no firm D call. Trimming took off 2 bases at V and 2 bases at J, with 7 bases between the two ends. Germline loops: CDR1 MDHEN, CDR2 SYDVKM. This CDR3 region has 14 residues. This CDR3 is CASSLGWGNQPQHF. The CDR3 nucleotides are TGTGCCAGCAGTTTAGGGTGGGGCAATCAGCCCCAGCATTTT.

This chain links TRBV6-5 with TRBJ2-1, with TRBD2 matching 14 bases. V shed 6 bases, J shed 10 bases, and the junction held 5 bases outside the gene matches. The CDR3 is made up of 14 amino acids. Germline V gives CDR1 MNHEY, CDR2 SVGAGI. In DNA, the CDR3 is TGTGCCAGCAGGACTAGCGGGAGGGAACGGGAGCAGTTCTTC. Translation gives CASRTSGREREQFF.

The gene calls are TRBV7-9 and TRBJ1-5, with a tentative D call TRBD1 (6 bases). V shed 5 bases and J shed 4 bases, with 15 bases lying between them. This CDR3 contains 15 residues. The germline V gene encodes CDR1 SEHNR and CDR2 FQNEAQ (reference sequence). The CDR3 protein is CASSQGWGPNQPQHF. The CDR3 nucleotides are TGTGCCAGCAGCCAGGGTTGGGGGCCGAATCAGCCCCAGCATTTT.

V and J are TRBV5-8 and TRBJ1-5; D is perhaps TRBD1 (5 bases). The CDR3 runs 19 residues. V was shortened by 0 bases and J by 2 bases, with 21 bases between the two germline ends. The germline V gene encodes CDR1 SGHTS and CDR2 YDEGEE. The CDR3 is CASSLAPGGGGHGNQPQHF. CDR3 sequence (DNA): TGTGCCAGCAGCTTGGCGCCGGGCGGGGGAGGTCACGGCAATCAGCCCCAGCATTTT.

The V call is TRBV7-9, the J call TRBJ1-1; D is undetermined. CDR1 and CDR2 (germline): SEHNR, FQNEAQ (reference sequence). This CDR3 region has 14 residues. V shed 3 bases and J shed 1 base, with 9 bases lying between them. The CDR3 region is CASSFAVENTEAFF. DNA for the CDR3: TGTGCCAGCAGCTTCGCAGTTGAGAACACTGAAGCTTTCTTT.

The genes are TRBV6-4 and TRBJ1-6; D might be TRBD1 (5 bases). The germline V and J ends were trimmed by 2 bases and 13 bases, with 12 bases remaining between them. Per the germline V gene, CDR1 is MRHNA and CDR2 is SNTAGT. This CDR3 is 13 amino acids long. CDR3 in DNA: TGTGCCAGCAGTGACCAAAGGGGCGCGCCCCTCCACTTT. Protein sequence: CASSDQRGAPLHF.

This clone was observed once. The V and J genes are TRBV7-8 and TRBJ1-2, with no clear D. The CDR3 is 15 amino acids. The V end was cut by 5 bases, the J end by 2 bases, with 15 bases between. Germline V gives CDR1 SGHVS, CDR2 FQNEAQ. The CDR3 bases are TGTGCCAGCAGCCCAAGGGAGGGTAGAAACTATGGCTACACCTTC. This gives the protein CASSPREGRNYGYTF.

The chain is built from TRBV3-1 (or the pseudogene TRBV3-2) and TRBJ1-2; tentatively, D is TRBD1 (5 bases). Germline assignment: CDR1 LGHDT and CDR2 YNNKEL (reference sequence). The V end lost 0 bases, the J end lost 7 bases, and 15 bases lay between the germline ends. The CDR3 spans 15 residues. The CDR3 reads CASSQDGGGGIGYTF. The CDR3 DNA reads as TGTGCCAGCAGCCAAGATGGGGGTGGAGGGATTGGCTACACCTTC.

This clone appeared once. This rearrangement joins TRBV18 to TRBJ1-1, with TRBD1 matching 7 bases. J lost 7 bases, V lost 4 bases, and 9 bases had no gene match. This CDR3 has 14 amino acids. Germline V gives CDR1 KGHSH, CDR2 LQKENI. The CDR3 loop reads CASSLTGKEGEAFF. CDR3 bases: TGTGCCAGCTCACTGACAGGGAAAGAGGGTGAAGCTTTCTTT.

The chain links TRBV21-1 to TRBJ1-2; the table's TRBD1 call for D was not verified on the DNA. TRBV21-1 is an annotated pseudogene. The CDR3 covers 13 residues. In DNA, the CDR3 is TGTGCCAGCCGGACAGGGGGAAGGTATGGCTACACCTTC. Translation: CASRTGGRYGYTF.

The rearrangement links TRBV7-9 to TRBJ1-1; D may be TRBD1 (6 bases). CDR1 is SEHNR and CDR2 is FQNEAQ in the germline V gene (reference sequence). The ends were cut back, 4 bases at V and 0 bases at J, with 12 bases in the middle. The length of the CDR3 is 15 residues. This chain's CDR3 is CASSSRGALNTEAFF. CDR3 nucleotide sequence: TGTGCCAGCAGCTCCCGGGGGGCGCTGAACACTGAAGCTTTCTTT.

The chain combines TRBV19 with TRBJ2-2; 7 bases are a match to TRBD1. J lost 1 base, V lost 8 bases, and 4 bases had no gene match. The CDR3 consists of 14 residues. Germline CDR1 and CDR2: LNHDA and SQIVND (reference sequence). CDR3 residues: CASERGQNTGELFF. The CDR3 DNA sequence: TGTGCCAGTGAAAGGGGGCAGAACACCGGGGAGCTGTTTTTT.

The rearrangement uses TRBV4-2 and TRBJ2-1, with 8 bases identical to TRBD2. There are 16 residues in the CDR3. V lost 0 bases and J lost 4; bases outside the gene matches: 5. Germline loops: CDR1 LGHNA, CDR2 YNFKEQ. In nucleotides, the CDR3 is TGTGCCAGCAGCCAAGATATGAGACTAGCGTACAATGAGCAGTTCTTC. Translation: CASSQDMRLAYNEQFF.

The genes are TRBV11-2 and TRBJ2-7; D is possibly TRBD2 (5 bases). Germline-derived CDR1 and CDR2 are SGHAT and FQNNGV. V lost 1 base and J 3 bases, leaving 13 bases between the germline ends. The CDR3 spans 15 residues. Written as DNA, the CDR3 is TGTGCCAGCAGCTTAGTTGTGGGAGCGATCTACGAGCAGTACTTC. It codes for CASSLVVGAIYEQYF.